These 20 T cell receptor beta chains originate from one sample sequenced in a study of cytomegalovirus exposure and HLA in healthy donors (dated by TCRdb to 2016 to 2017). The library was made by the immunoSEQ multiplex PCR assay. Held by TCRdb, this immuneACCESS table contains in-frame sequences only and omits some clones. Under half of the omission traces to an unresolved V gene where checked; the cause of the rest is unknown. In this sample the table shows about 130,000 clones, 88% of which occur a single time. The top ten clonotypes cover roughly 1.4% of the sample. Source material: PBMCs. The receptor set was obtained from a man aged 25-45 years in good health and CMV-seronegative.

The chain links TRBV9 to TRBJ2-7; 7 bases agree with TRBD1. The CDR3 runs to 16 residues. V dropped 0 bases and J dropped 1; count of bases not matched to a gene: 7. The germline gives CDR1 SGDLS, CDR2 YYNGEE. Here the CDR3 DNA reads TGTGCCAGCAGCGTAGCGGGCTTGGGACAGTCCTACGAGCAGTACTTC. It is translated as CASSVAGLGQSYEQYF.

The chain couples TRBV6-1 to TRBJ1-1; D not certain. The CDR3 runs to 13 residues. Trimming removed 1 base at V and 7 bases at J, with 10 bases between. Germline lookup yields CDR1 MNHNS and CDR2 SASEGT. The CDR3 region is CASSEVLGFEAFF. CDR3 DNA: TGTGCCAGCAGTGAAGTTTTGGGCTTTGAAGCTTTCTTT.

The rearrangement links TRBV18 to TRBJ2-7; D perhaps matches TRBD1 (5 bases). Trimming left V 3 bases short and J 7 bases short, with 19 bases between. Germline values: CDR1 KGHSH, CDR2 LQKENI. The CDR3 has 15 residues. CDR3 nucleotide sequence: TGTGCCAGCTCACCCGGCAGGGTTCAGGAGTGGGAGCAGTACTTC. Its translation: CASSPGRVQEWEQYF.

The chain uses TRBV5-5 and TRBJ2-7; TRBD1 matches 9 bases. The CDR3 consists of 15 residues. V dropped 4 bases and J dropped 6; count of bases not matched to a gene: 11. Germline V lookup: CDR1 SGHKS, CDR2 YYEKEE (reference sequence). CDR3 in amino acids: CASSVSYRGQVEQYF. As DNA, the CDR3 is TGTGCCAGCAGCGTTTCTTACAGGGGGCAGGTCGAGCAGTACTTC.

The chain's CDR3 is CASSPNRGTYEQYF. DNA of the CDR3: TGTGCCAGCAGCCCGAACAGGGGGACCTACGAGCAGTACTTC. The chain uses TRBV7-2 and TRBJ2-7, with 8 nucleotides matching TRBD1. This CDR3 is built from 14 residues. CDR1 is SGHTA, CDR2 FQGNSA, per germline. V trimming: 5 bases; J trimming: 2 bases; junction bases outside the gene matches: 5.

The CDR3, as DNA: TGTGCCAGCAGGGTTACGGGGGAGAGCAATCAGCCCCAGCATTTT. It yields the protein CASRVTGESNQPQHF. The rearrangement links TRBV27 to TRBJ1-5; perhaps TRBD1 as D (5 bases). V was trimmed by 6 bases and J by 1 base, leaving 13 bases between them. The CDR3 totals 15 residues. CDR1 is MNHEY, CDR2 SMNVEV, per germline (reference sequence).

V and J are TRBV11-2 and TRBJ2-1, with 7 bases identical to TRBD1. Germline V CDR1 and CDR2: SGHAT, FQNNGV. V trimming: 7 bases; J trimming: 4 bases; junction bases outside the gene matches: 7. This CDR3 is built from 14 residues. The CDR3 DNA follows: TGTGCCAGCACCCCTACGGGACAGTACAATGAGCAGTTCTTC. As protein: CASTPTGQYNEQFF.

The genes are TRBV7-9 and TRBJ1-2; D is uncertain. The ends were cut back, 3 bases at V and 5 bases at J, with 4 bases in the middle. The V gene's germline CDR1 is SEHNR and CDR2 FQNEAQ (reference sequence). The CDR3 length is 11 residues. As DNA, the CDR3 is TGTGCCAGCAGCTTTCAGTATGGCTACACCTTC. This translates into CASSFQYGYTF.

The chain links TRBV6-5 to TRBJ2-1; the D gene is possibly TRBD2 (6 bases). In germline, CDR1 is MNHEY, CDR2 SVGAGI. V lost 0 bases and J 5 bases, leaving 11 bases between the germline ends. The CDR3 is made up of 15 amino acids. CDR3 protein: CASSYSWTNHNEQFF. The CDR3 region has the DNA TGTGCCAGCAGTTACTCCTGGACTAACCACAATGAGCAGTTCTTC.

This chain links TRBV9 with TRBJ1-4; 8 bases map to TRBD1. Germline V gene lookup returns CDR1 SGDLS and CDR2 YYNGEE. The CDR3 loop spans 14 amino acids. The ends lost 3 bases at V and 8 bases at J; junction bases unmatched: 6. For the CDR3, the DNA is TGTGCCAGCAGCGCCCGACAGGGGATAGAAAAACTGTTTTTT. As protein: CASSARQGIEKLFF.

V is TRBV2 and J is TRBJ1-5, with TRBD1 as a possible D gene (6 bases). V dropped 9 bases and J dropped 4 bases, with 16 bases sitting between them. From germline, CDR1 is SNHLY and CDR2 FYNNEI. This CDR3 comprises 14 residues. CDR3 nucleotides: TGTGCCAGTCTAGGGGGGGCACGGAATCAGCCCCAGCATTTT. This codes for CASLGGARNQPQHF.

This chain uses TRBV6-1 with TRBJ1-5; D gene unclear. V lost 4 bases and J lost 7, with 20 bases in between. This CDR3 is built from 16 residues. Germline CDR1 and CDR2: MNHNS and SASEGT. The CDR3 loop is CASSASRDPGNQPQHF. DNA for the CDR3: TGTGCCAGCAGTGCTAGCCGGGATCCGGGGAACCAGCCCCAGCATTTT.

CDR3 in DNA: TGTGCCAGTAGTGTGGCTAGCGGGAGTAGGTACGAGCAGTACTTC. Amino acid sequence: CASSVASGSRYEQYF. The rearrangement uses TRBV19 and TRBJ2-7, with 10 bases lining up with TRBD2. The CDR3 has 15 residues. CDR1 and CDR2 from the germline V gene are LNHDA and SQIVND (reference sequence). With 5 bases clipped from V and 4 bases from J, the junction kept 8 bases outside the gene matches.

The chain has TRBV30 and TRBJ2-7; 8 bases agree with TRBD2. V was pared by 4 bases and J by 5 bases, with 10 bases of the junction left unmatched. Germline CDR1 GTSNPN, CDR2 SVGIG (reference sequence). The CDR3 length is 14 residues. The CDR3 bases are TGTGCCTGGAAATCGAGCGGGAGAAGGGACGAGCAGTACTTC. Translating it yields CAWKSSGRRDEQYF.

This clone was seen once. The chain employs TRBV19 and TRBJ2-5, with D possibly TRBD1 on 6 matching bases. Germline V gene sequence: CDR1 LNHDA, CDR2 SQIVND (reference sequence). V was pared by 6 bases and J by 1 base, with 9 bases between. CDR3 size: 13 residues. The CDR3 nucleotides are TGTGCCAGTAGGTCCAGGGGCCAAGAGACCCAGTACTTC. This encodes CASRSRGQETQYF.

The V call is TRBV29-1, the J call TRBJ1-4; TRBD1 matches 7 bases. V trimming: 4 bases; J trimming: 2 bases; junction bases outside the gene matches: 4. CDR1 and CDR2 from the germline V gene are SQVTM and ANQGSEA. The CDR3 sequence is 14 residues long. The CDR3 reads CSVAGTATNEKLFF. For the CDR3, the DNA is TGCAGCGTTGCAGGGACAGCCACTAATGAAAAACTGTTTTTT.

The J gene is TRBJ1-1, the V gene TRBV5-1; D not certain. V was cut by 7 bases and J by 0 bases, with 13 bases left in between. The germline CDR1 and CDR2 sequences are SGHRS and YFSETQ. This CDR3 has 14 amino acids. The CDR3 protein is CASHSFGMNTEAFF. CDR3 nucleotides: TGCGCCAGCCACAGTTTTGGAATGAACACTGAAGCTTTCTTT. The full variable domain, its missing parts supplied by reference TRBV5-1 and TRBJ1-1, is KAGVTQTPRYLIKTRGQQVTLSCSPISGHRSVSWYQQTPGQGLQFLFEYFSETQRNKGNFPGRFSGRQFSNSRSEMNVSTLELGDSALYLCASHSFGMNTEAFFGQGTRLTVV.

J is TRBJ2-1 and V is TRBV5-1; possibly TRBD1 for D (6 bases). V dropped 5 bases and J dropped 6 bases, with 18 bases sitting between them. Germline V gives CDR1 SGHRS, CDR2 YFSETQ. This CDR3 contains 15 residues. The CDR3 DNA sequence: TGCGCCAGCAGAGCGGACAGAAGTATGAGCAATGAGCAGTTCTTC. Its protein product is CASRADRSMSNEQFF. Filled out from reference TRBV5-1 and TRBJ2-1, the complete variable domain reads KAGVTQTPRYLIKTRGQQVTLSCSPISGHRSVSWYQQTPGQGLQFLFEYFSETQRNKGNFPGRFSGRQFSNSRSEMNVSTLELGDSALYLCASRADRSMSNEQFFGPGTRLTVL.

The V gene is TRBV9, the J gene TRBJ2-7; D perhaps matches TRBD1 (5 bases). The CDR3 spans 16 residues. Germline CDR1 reads SGDLS; CDR2 reads YYNGEE. V dropped 0 bases and J dropped 0 bases, with 13 bases sitting between them. The CDR3 reads CASSVGGTHSSYEQYF. In nucleotides, the CDR3 is TGTGCCAGCAGCGTAGGGGGCACCCATTCCTCCTACGAGCAGTACTTC.

This clone was seen many times. V and J are TRBV19 and TRBJ1-5; D is ambiguous. The CDR3 loop spans 11 amino acids. Trimming took off 5 bases at V and 14 bases at J, with 13 bases between the two ends. The V gene's germline CDR1 is LNHDA and CDR2 SQIVND (reference sequence). CDR3 protein: CASSEAARKHF. The CDR3 nucleotides read TGTGCCAGTAGTGAGGCCGCACGCAAGCATTTT.